A single sample gave rise to the 27 T cell receptor beta chains below, sequenced in a study of cytomegalovirus exposure and HLA in healthy donors. Both 60 Vbeta primers and 13 Jbeta primers went into the PCR. Libraries were prepared by immunoSEQ multiplex PCR; TCRdb keeps only in-frame clonotypes and omits some of them. This table holds roughly 200,000 clones, around 80% found once. The sample consisted of PBMCs. Receptors were obtained from a woman aged 40 to 55 in good health and CMV-seronegative.

J is TRBJ1-2 and V is TRBV7-8; D unclear. The germline V gene has CDR1 SGHVS and CDR2 FQNEAQ. The V end lost 2 bases, the J end lost 1 base, and 14 bases lay between the germline ends. The CDR3 has 16 residues. The CDR3 reads CASSLTAGSGNYGYTF. In DNA, the CDR3 is TGTGCCAGCAGCTTAACGGCGGGGTCGGGTAACTATGGCTACACCTTC. The entire variable domain, with the rest obtained from reference TRBV7-8 and TRBJ1-2, is as follows: GAGVSQSPRYKVAKRGQDVALRCDPISGHVSLFWYQQALGQGPEFLTYFQNEAQLDKSGLPSDRFFAERPEGSVSTLKIQRTQQEDSAVYLCASSLTAGSGNYGYTFGSGTRLTVV.

A remark on this clone: Other DNA sequences from this sample encode an identical CDR3 as well. J is TRBJ1-5 and V is TRBV4-3, with a tentative D call TRBD1 (5 bases). The germline CDR1 and CDR2 sequences are LGHNA and YSLEER. Between the trimmed V and J ends, which lost 0 bases and 0 bases, there was a span of 6 bases. The CDR3 covers 15 residues. This CDR3 is CASSQDGGSNQPQHF. For the CDR3, the DNA is TGCGCCAGCAGCCAAGACGGGGGTAGCAATCAGCCCCAGCATTTT.

The chain recombines TRBV4-2 with TRBJ1-2; D not resolved. The CDR3 covers 15 residues. With 0 bases removed from V and 3 bases from J, the gap between germline ends came to 11 bases. Germline values: CDR1 LGHNA, CDR2 YNFKEQ. The CDR3 sequence: CASSQDTGNDYGYTF. CDR3 bases: TGTGCCAGCAGCCAAGATACCGGGAACGACTATGGCTACACCTTC.

The chain couples TRBV2 to TRBJ1-6, with D possibly matching TRBD1 (6 bases). Germline V gene lookup returns CDR1 SNHLY and CDR2 FYNNEI. Trimming stripped 9 bases from V and 5 bases from J, with 11 bases between. CDR3 length: 13 amino acids. CDR3 in DNA: TGTGCCAGTACGGGACAAGATAATTCACCCCTCCACTTT. The encoded protein is CASTGQDNSPLHF.

CDR3 DNA: TGCGCCAGCAGCGACAGGGCGAACACCGGGGAGCTGTTTTTT. This sequence encodes CASSDRANTGELFF. The rearrangement joins TRBV5-1 to TRBJ2-2, with 7 bases identical to TRBD1. There are 14 residues in the CDR3. With 4 bases clipped from V and 0 bases from J, the junction kept 0 bases outside the gene matches. Looked up from germline, CDR1 is SGHRS and CDR2 is YFSETQ. Combining the CDR3 with reference TRBV5-1 and TRBJ2-2 gives the whole variable domain KAGVTQTPRYLIKTRGQQVTLSCSPISGHRSVSWYQQTPGQGLQFLFEYFSETQRNKGNFPGRFSGRQFSNSRSEMNVSTLELGDSALYLCASSDRANTGELFFGEGSRLTVL.

This chain uses TRBV9 with TRBJ2-5; 7 bases align to TRBD1. The CDR3 has 14 amino acids. Germline lookup yields CDR1 SGDLS and CDR2 YYNGEE. With 2 bases clipped from V and 3 bases from J, the junction kept 4 bases outside the gene matches. The CDR3 coding sequence is TGTGCCAGCAGCGTCCGCCAGGGGGAAGAGACCCAGTACTTC. Protein sequence: CASSVRQGEETQYF.

This chain links TRBV21-1 with TRBJ2-1; the table's TRBD2 call for D was not verified on the DNA. TRBV21-1 is a recognized pseudogene. The CDR3 is made up of 18 amino acids. The CDR3 here is CASSKRGTSVRSYNEQFF. The DNA for the CDR3 is TGTGCCAGCAGCAAACGGGGGACTAGCGTACGCTCCTACAATGAGCAGTTCTTC.

The J gene is TRBJ1-1, the V gene TRBV5-4; D may be TRBD1 (5 bases). Germline V CDR1 and CDR2: SGHNT, YYREEE (reference sequence). This CDR3 is 15 amino acids long. Trimming cost V 0 bases and J 3 bases, with 12 bases left between them. The CDR3 DNA reads as TGTGCCAGCAGCTTGGGAAATCGGGGGGACACTGAAGCTTTCTTT. This sequence encodes CASSLGNRGDTEAFF.

V is TRBV27 and J is TRBJ2-1; 13 bases are a match to TRBD2. The J segment lost 9 bases and the V segment lost 4 bases, leaving 9 bases of the junction unmatched. CDR3 length equals 16 residues. In germline, CDR1 is MNHEY, CDR2 SMNVEV (reference sequence). The CDR3 protein is CASSSRGTSGKGEQFF. CDR3 sequence (DNA): TGTGCCAGCAGTTCCCGTGGGACTAGCGGGAAGGGTGAGCAGTTCTTC.

The gene calls are TRBV10-1 and TRBJ2-3; 9 bases map to TRBD1. The CDR3 is 15 amino acids. V gave up 2 bases and J gave up 7 bases; unmatched junction bases: 7. CDR1 and CDR2 from the germline V gene are WNHNN and SYGVQD (reference sequence). CDR3 protein: CASSENTGQGNTQYF. The CDR3 DNA reads TGCGCCAGCAGTGAGAATACGGGACAGGGAAATACGCAGTATTTT.

The chain is built from TRBV25-1 and TRBJ2-2; D not resolved. V lost 0 bases and J 2 bases, leaving 4 bases between the germline ends. Germline values: CDR1 MGHDK, CDR2 SYGVNS. This CDR3 is 14 amino acids long. CDR3 amino acids: CASSEYSNTGELFF. The DNA of the CDR3 is TGTGCCAGCAGTGAATACAGTAACACCGGGGAGCTGTTTTTT.

This clone showed up just a few times. The chain employs TRBV7-2 and TRBJ2-5, with 12 positions matching TRBD2. Losses at the gene ends were 6 bases for V and 2 bases for J; bases not matched to a gene: 1. CDR1 and CDR2 (germline): SGHTA, FQGNSA. CDR3 size: 14 residues. The CDR3 protein is CASRGLAGQETQYF. CDR3 sequence (DNA): TGTGCCAGCAGAGGACTAGCGGGGCAAGAGACCCAGTACTTC.

The chain carries TRBV7-9 and TRBJ2-2; D is possibly TRBD2 (5 bases). Per germline, CDR1 SEHNR and CDR2 FQNEAQ (reference sequence). Deletions cut 8 bases from V and 6 bases from J, with 7 bases between. The CDR3 loop spans 11 amino acids. CDR3 region: CASSGAGELFF. The CDR3 nucleotides read TGTGCCAGCTCCGGGGCCGGGGAGCTGTTTTTT.

The CDR3 loop is CASSYGTGAEKLFF. The DNA for the CDR3 is TGTGCCAGCAGTTACGGGACAGGAGCCGAAAAACTGTTTTTT. V is TRBV6-6 and J is TRBJ1-4; TRBD1 matches 8 bases. The CDR3 is 14 residues long. Germline V CDR1 and CDR2: MNHNY, SVGAGI (reference sequence). The V and J ends lost 2 bases and 8 bases, in that order; junction bases with no gene match: 4.

The V call is TRBV15, the J call TRBJ2-5, with 7 bases fitting TRBD2. V was pared by 3 bases and J by 3 bases, with 7 bases of the junction left unmatched. Germline V gene sequence: CDR1 LNHNV, CDR2 YYDKDF (reference sequence). This CDR3 comprises 15 residues. The CDR3 spells CATSRASLAEETQYF. The CDR3 region has the DNA TGTGCCACCAGCAGGGCTTCTCTAGCGGAAGAGACCCAGTACTTC.

This rearrangement joins TRBV27 to TRBJ2-7; 16 bases are a match to TRBD2. V shed 2 bases, J shed 0 bases, and the junction held 7 bases outside the gene matches. The germline CDR1 and CDR2 sequences are MNHEY and SMNVEV (reference sequence). The CDR3 extends over 19 amino acids. As DNA, the CDR3 is TGTGCCAGCAGTTTAGCCCCGGGACTAGCGGGGGGGCCCTCCTACGAGCAGTACTTC. Protein sequence: CASSLAPGLAGGPSYEQYF.

In its sample, this clone was seen once. This chain links TRBV7-9 with TRBJ2-7; possible D gene TRBD2, 5 bases. This CDR3 spans 15 amino acids. Germline CDR1 SEHNR, CDR2 FQNEAQ (reference sequence). Trimming cost V 4 bases and J 4 bases, with 17 bases left between them. The CDR3: CASSSPGSLQYEQYF. The CDR3, as DNA: TGTGCCAGCAGCTCCCCGGGGAGCCTACAGTACGAGCAGTACTTC. Full variable domain (missing parts from reference TRBV7-9 and TRBJ2-7): DTGVSQNPRHKITKRGQNVTFRCDPISEHNRLYWYRQTLGQGPEFLTYFQNEAQLEKSRLLSDRFSAERPKGSFSTLEIQRTEQGDSAMYLCASSSPGSLQYEQYFGPGTRLTVT.

The chain combines TRBV19 with TRBJ1-2; D is ambiguous. The germline V gene encodes CDR1 LNHDA and CDR2 SQIVND (reference sequence). V was shortened by 3 bases and J by 0 bases, with 5 bases between the two germline ends. This CDR3 has 13 residues. The CDR3 loop is CASSIIANYGYTF. The CDR3 DNA sequence: TGTGCCAGTAGTATTATAGCTAACTATGGCTACACCTTC.

This clone was counted a few times. The V and J genes are TRBV4-3 and TRBJ1-5; 8 bases align to TRBD1. After removal of 1 base from V and 4 bases from J, the junction contained 3 bases not matched to a gene. This CDR3 has 15 amino acids. Germline values: CDR1 LGHNA, CDR2 YSLEER. CDR3 loop: CASSQGTGRNQPQHF. The CDR3 DNA sequence: TGCGCCAGCAGCCAAGGGACAGGGAGAAATCAGCCCCAGCATTTT.

The chain is built from TRBV6-5 and TRBJ1-1, with 7 positions matching TRBD1. This CDR3 is built from 14 residues. V was clipped by 6 bases and J by 6 bases; unmatched bases: 10. CDR1 MNHEY and CDR2 SVGAGI come from the germline V gene. CDR3 sequence (DNA): TGTGCCAGCAGCCAAGGGACAGCAGCTCCTGAAGCTTTCTTT. Residues: CASSQGTAAPEAFF.

This rearrangement joins TRBV19 to TRBJ1-5, with D unclear. Germline CDR1 is LNHDA and CDR2 is SQIVND (reference sequence). The CDR3 covers 11 residues. V was trimmed by 9 bases and J by 1 base, leaving 4 bases between them. The DNA for the CDR3 is TGTGCCAGCTCGAGCAATCAGCCCCAGCATTTT. It encodes CASSSNQPQHF.

The chain couples TRBV4-1 to TRBJ1-1; D gene ambiguous. Deletions cut 0 bases from V and 8 bases from J, with 7 bases between. Germline V gene lookup returns CDR1 MGHRA and CDR2 YSYEKL. CDR3 length: 12 residues. CDR3 coding DNA: TGCGCCAGCAGCCAAGATGCACAGGAAGCTTTCTTT. Its translation is CASSQDAQEAFF.

This chain uses TRBV27 with TRBJ1-5; tentatively, D is TRBD1 (6 bases). This CDR3 is built from 14 residues. Trimming pared 6 bases from V and 6 bases from J, leaving 15 bases between. Germline lookup yields CDR1 MNHEY and CDR2 SMNVEV (reference sequence). The CDR3 nucleotides are TGTGCCAGCAGGGACAGTAACCCCGGTCAGCCCCAGCATTTT. This gives the protein CASRDSNPGQPQHF.

The J gene is TRBJ2-1, the V gene TRBV29-1; 10 bases match TRBD2. The germline CDR1 and CDR2 sequences are SQVTM and ANQGSEA. The CDR3 runs 15 residues. J gave up 5 bases and V 3 bases, and 7 bases lay outside the gene matches. In DNA form, the CDR3 reads TGCAGCGTTGAGACTATAGCGGGAGGTGACAATGAGCAGTTCTTC. Translated, it gives CSVETIAGGDNEQFF.

CDR3 protein: CASAYRGSSSNQPQHF. The CDR3 DNA reads as TGTGCCAGTGCGTACCGTGGGAGCTCGAGCAATCAGCCCCAGCATTTT. The chain recombines TRBV7-2 with TRBJ1-5; no clear D. The V and J ends lost 9 bases and 1 base respectively, with 19 bases between them. Germline CDR1 reads SGHTA; CDR2 reads FQGNSA. There are 16 residues in the CDR3.

The rearrangement joins TRBV28 to TRBJ1-2; D may be TRBD1 (5 bases). Germline CDR1 is MDHEN and CDR2 is SYDVKM. Trimming left V 5 bases short and J 4 bases short, with 8 bases between. This CDR3 is 12 amino acids long. The CDR3 DNA is TGTGCCAGCAGTCAGGGAACCTATGGCTACACCTTC. Its translation is CASSQGTYGYTF.

The chain employs TRBV2 and TRBJ2-1, with TRBD2 matching over 7 bases. Per germline, CDR1 SNHLY and CDR2 FYNNEI. CDR3 length: 14 residues. With V trimmed by 3 bases and J by 3 bases, 2 bases remained unmatched. The CDR3 DNA reads as TGTGCCAGCAGTGAGGAGCGGGGCTACAATGAGCAGTTCTTC. Its protein product is CASSEERGYNEQFF.